Following are 6 T cell receptor beta chains from one sample sequenced in a study of metastatic and nonmetastatic thyroid tumors. TCRdb re-called the PCR reads via MiXCR. The sample contains about 18,000 clones, roughly 27% of which appear only once. Until they underwent thyroid surgery, no patient had received any treatment. Sequenced material: tumor tissue. The receptors were gathered from a male donor with papillary thyroid cancer or a benign thyroid nodule (not recorded which). Some clones in this sample may be carry-over from other donors' samples.

The chain is built from TRBV27 and TRBJ1-2; no clear D gene. V shed 5 bases and J shed 4 bases, with 14 bases lying between them. The CDR3 has 14 residues. Looked up from germline, CDR1 is MNHEY and CDR2 is SMNVEV (reference sequence). The CDR3 nucleotides are TGTGCCAGCAGTGGCGGACCTATCAGCTATGGCTACACCTTC. It encodes CASSGGPISYGYTF.

In the case of this clone: The junction does not match germline at one end; this may be a read error. This sample includes further DNA sequences coding for the same CDR3. In nucleotides, the CDR3 is TGCAGTGCTAACAGGGATGGCACTGATACGCAGTATTTT. Protein sequence: CSANRDGTDTQYF. This chain connects TRBV20-1 to TRBJ2-3; tentative D call: TRBD1 (6 bases). The CDR3 is 13 amino acids. From germline, CDR1 is DFQATT and CDR2 SNEGSKA (reference sequence).

The chain has TRBV12-3 or TRBV12-4 and TRBJ1-2, with D unresolved. The CDR3 totals 11 residues. Trimming shortened V by 5 bases and J by 6 bases, and 7 bases separated the two germline ends. CDR3 nucleotides: TGTGCCAGCAGTCGAACCAATGGCTACACCTTC. Its translation is CASSRTNGYTF.

This chain uses TRBV20-1 with TRBJ2-7; the D gene is possibly TRBD1 (7 bases). This CDR3 has 15 residues. Between the trimmed V and J ends, which lost 6 bases and 0 bases, there was a span of 18 bases. Germline V gene lookup returns CDR1 DFQATT and CDR2 SNEGSKA (reference sequence). The CDR3 region has the DNA TGCAGTGCCAGGGGGGAGCTGGGGAGCTCCTACGAGCAGTACTTC. It encodes CSARGELGSSYEQYF.

This clone was seen at least ten times. The CDR3 nucleotides are TGTGCCAGCAGCTTAGCGACTACGTGGCGGGGGGTTCCACCGTCGGACTACGAGCAGTACTTC. It is translated as CASSLATTWRGVPPSDYEQYF. The chain joins TRBV7-8 to TRBJ2-7; 8 nucleotides match TRBD2. Germline trimming cut 0 bases from V and 3 bases from J; bases unmatched to any gene: 22. Germline CDR1 SGHVS, CDR2 FQNEAQ. CDR3 length equals 21 residues.

This chain uses TRBV28 with TRBJ1-1; 9 nucleotides match TRBD1. J gave up 4 bases and V 5 bases, and 5 bases lay outside the gene matches. Germline lookup yields CDR1 MDHEN and CDR2 SYDVKM. This CDR3 has 14 residues. The CDR3 sequence is CASSQTGGLTEAFF. DNA of the CDR3: TGTGCCAGCAGTCAGACAGGGGGGCTCACTGAAGCTTTCTTT.